This T cell receptor beta chain was identified in a study of blood T cell repertoires in COVID-19. Background on the study: The United States, Italy and Spain supplied acute and convalescent COVID-19 samples. T cells, B-cell-depleted T cells, or PBMCs provided the cDNA or gDNA that served as material.

The authors' processing: The authors estimated nucleated cell counts from reference gene primer amplification. Repertoires were generated with immunoSEQ multiplex PCR, while TCRdb's copy carries only in-frame clones and drops some. That table gives V, J and clone size, and the DNA gave D and trimming. The table lists some 100,000 clones, around 90% of them singletons. The CDR3 is 14 residues long. With V trimmed by 5 bases and J by 5 bases, 5 bases remained unmatched. Germline V gene sequence: CDR1 SGHDT, CDR2 YYEEEE. The J gene is TRBJ1-5, the V gene TRBV5-6; 9 nucleotides align to TRBD1. The source is a human donor in a cohort sampled during active COVID-19. Input material: peripheral blood. The CDR3 nucleotides read TGTGCCAGCAGACGGACAGGGGTGGATCAGCCCCAGCATTTT. Protein sequence: CASRRTGVDQPQHF.